A single sample is the source of the 8 T cell receptor beta chains below, sequenced in a study of T cells in Graves' hyperthyroidism and ophthalmopathy. TCR beta CDR3 regions were amplified from RNA. Researchers ran a first-round RT-PCR on the TCR CDR3 using the HTBI primer set. Via MiXCR, TCRdb re-called the multiplex PCR reads, giving one row per CDR3 protein. The sample yields approximately 380,000 distinct CDR3 sequences, about a fifth seen once. The sample comprised blood. These TCRs come from a woman between 18 and 29 years old with Graves' hyperthyroidism.

The sample holds many counts of this clonotype. The CDR3: CASSPRGGGAGARVSGTGELFF. CDR3 sequence (DNA): TGTGCCAGCAGCCCCCGAGGGGGCGGAGCAGGGGCGCGCGTCAGTGGCACCGGGGAGCTGTTTTTT. The rearrangement uses TRBV3-1 and TRBJ2-2; 7 nucleotides agree with TRBD1. The V segment lost 4 bases and the J segment 4 bases; nucleotides outside the gene matches: 27. Germline-derived CDR1 and CDR2 are LGHDT and YNNKEL (reference sequence). This CDR3 is 22 amino acids long. Full variable domain (outside the CDR3, taken from reference TRBV3-1 and TRBJ2-2): DTAVSQTPKYLVTQMGNDKSIKCEQNLGHDTMYWYKQDSKKFLKIMFSYNNKELIINETVPNRFSPKSPDKAHLNLHINSLELGDSAVYFCASSPRGGGAGARVSGTGELFFGEGSRLTVL.

This clonotype appeared once. The chain employs TRBV28 and TRBJ2-7; 11 bases map to TRBD2. CDR3 length equals 15 residues. V was clipped by 1 base and J by 5 bases; unmatched bases: 4. Germline-derived CDR1 and CDR2 are MDHEN and SYDVKM. This chain's CDR3 is CASSLSLAGVDEQYF. The CDR3 coding sequence is TGTGCCAGCAGTTTATCACTAGCGGGAGTCGACGAGCAGTACTTC.

This clonotype occurred many times. The rearrangement uses TRBV15 and TRBJ2-5; TRBD1 aligns across 8 bases. This CDR3 spans 16 amino acids. With V trimmed by 5 bases and J by 4 bases, 12 bases remained unmatched. Germline V lookup: CDR1 LNHNV, CDR2 YYDKDF (reference sequence). The chain's CDR3 is CATSRRTGQGRETQYF. The CDR3 DNA reads as TGTGCCACCAGCCGACGGACAGGGCAGGGCCGAGAGACCCAGTACTTC.

Concerning this clonotype itself: A much larger clonotype is one base distant, so this may be a read error. This is likely a read error, given that the CDR3 carries no conserved phenylalanine or tryptophan at its end. V is TRBV10-3 and J is TRBJ1-2; maybe TRBD1 (5 bases). This CDR3 is 13 amino acids long. The germline V and J ends were trimmed by 4 bases and 6 bases, with 12 bases remaining between them. Germline V CDR1 and CDR2: ENHRY, SYGVKD. The CDR3 coding sequence is TGTGCCATCAGTGGGGGGTTCCGGAATGGCTACACCGTC. As protein: CAISGGFRNGYTV.

The chain employs TRBV7-2 and TRBJ2-7; 7 nucleotides align to TRBD2. V shed 4 bases, J shed 2 bases, and the junction held 8 bases outside the gene matches. The CDR3 has 15 residues. Germline loops: CDR1 SGHTA, CDR2 FQGNSA. The CDR3 nucleotides read TGTGCCAGCAGCTACCTTACGGGAGGCCCCTACGAGCAGTACTTC. Amino acids: CASSYLTGGPYEQYF. Supplemented by reference TRBV7-2 and TRBJ2-7, the full variable domain reads GAGVSQSPSNKVTEKGKDVELRCDPISGHTALYWYRQSLGQGLEFLIYFQGNSAPDKSGLPSDRFSAERTGGSVSTLTIQRTQQEDSAVYLCASSYLTGGPYEQYFGPGTRLTVT.

This clonotype was seen ten or more times. The V gene is TRBV12-3 or TRBV12-4, the J gene TRBJ1-1, with 7 bases matching TRBD1. CDR3 length equals 13 residues. V shed 5 bases, J shed 2 bases, and the junction held 2 bases outside the gene matches. CDR3: CASSPGGNTEAFF. The CDR3 DNA reads TGTGCCAGCAGTCCAGGGGGTAACACTGAAGCTTTCTTT.

There are many counts of this clonotype. The chain recombines TRBV4-1 with TRBJ1-2; D is unresolved. CDR3 size: 11 residues. From germline, CDR1 is MGHRA and CDR2 YSYEKL. V dropped 4 bases and J dropped 4 bases, with 4 bases sitting between them. In DNA form, the CDR3 reads TGCGCCAGCAGCCCAGGCTATGGCTACACCTTC. Protein product: CASSPGYGYTF.

At least ten counts were recorded for this clonotype. The CDR3 region has the DNA TGTGCCAGCAGCTTAGCTCTGACCGACAGCCGGTTTGAAGCTTTCTTT. This sequence encodes CASSLALTDSRFEAFF. This sequence joins TRBV11-1 and TRBJ1-1, with a weak D call TRBD1 (5 bases). The CDR3 length is 16 residues. CDR1 SGHAT and CDR2 FQDESV come from the germline V gene (reference sequence). The V end lost 0 bases, the J end lost 7 bases, and 18 bases lay between the germline ends.